Below are 21 T cell receptor beta chains sequenced from a single sample in a study of identical twins. From the 5' RACE reads, TCRdb called clonotypes with MiXCR, one entry per CDR3 protein. This repertoire shows 690,000 or so distinct CDR3 sequences, 8.5% to 9% found once; its top ten account for around 0.95%. These data were likewise used in another study, on yellow fever vaccine responses in identical twins.

Sequenced material: PBMCs. The receptors shown here come from a young woman in good health.

This chain uses TRBV28 with TRBJ2-3, with 11 nucleotides matching TRBD2. The CDR3 covers 17 residues. The V segment lost 6 bases and the J segment 0 bases; nucleotides outside the gene matches: 8. Germline V gene data show CDR1 as MDHEN and CDR2 as SYDVKM. The CDR3 DNA follows: TGTGCCAGCAGCGCGGGACTAGCGGACTATAGCACAGATACGCAGTATTTT. It codes for CASSAGLADYSTDTQYF.

This clonotype was picked up a small number of times. V usage is TRBV7-2 and J usage is TRBJ2-7; 9 bases agree with TRBD1. V lost 3 bases to trimming and J lost 4 bases; unmatched junction nucleotides: 10. This CDR3 has 16 amino acids. Germline lookup yields CDR1 SGHTA and CDR2 FQGNSA. DNA of the CDR3: TGTGCCAGCAGCTTGGTTACAGGGGGCGGGTCGTACGAGCAGTACTTC. This translates into CASSLVTGGGSYEQYF.

This clonotype was detected a few times. The gene calls are TRBV5-1 and TRBJ2-3, with 8 positions matching TRBD2. The CDR3 extends over 15 amino acids. The V gene end was trimmed by 4 bases and the J gene end by 4 bases; junction bases not matched to a gene: 8. Germline V gene sequence: CDR1 SGHRS, CDR2 YFSETQ. As DNA, the CDR3 is TGCGCCAGCAGCGATAGCGGGACGTATGCAGATACGCAGTATTTT. This gives the protein CASSDSGTYADTQYF.

This rearrangement joins TRBV28 to TRBJ2-7; 9 bases line up with TRBD2. CDR3 length: 17 residues. Looked up from germline, CDR1 is MDHEN and CDR2 is SYDVKM. V shed 4 bases, J shed 1 base, and the junction held 11 bases outside the gene matches. The CDR3 loop reads CASSSQPGLAFSYEQYF. CDR3 sequence (DNA): TGTGCCAGCAGTTCCCAGCCGGGACTAGCCTTTTCCTACGAGCAGTACTTC.

This chain links TRBV4-3 with TRBJ2-7, with D tentatively TRBD2 (6 bases). V lost 0 bases and J 3 bases, leaving 12 bases between the germline ends. Germline V gene sequence: CDR1 LGHNA, CDR2 YSLEER. CDR3 size: 15 residues. CDR3 DNA sequence: TGCGCCAGCAGCCAAGATGGCGGGACCAACTACGAGCAGTACTTC. Its protein is CASSQDGGTNYEQYF.

The rearrangement links TRBV27 to TRBJ2-1; TRBD2 agrees at 9 bases. Germline CDR1 is MNHEY and CDR2 is SMNVEV (reference sequence). Unmatched junction bases numbered 7, after V lost 5 bases and J lost 11 bases. The CDR3 loop spans 13 amino acids. Here the CDR3 reads CASSPTGTSKQFF. As DNA, the CDR3 is TGTGCCAGCAGTCCCACCGGGACTAGCAAGCAGTTCTTC.

This clonotype was recorded at least ten times. The chain carries TRBV12-3 or TRBV12-4 and TRBJ1-2; no definite D call. V was trimmed by 3 bases and J by 13 bases, leaving 6 bases between them. The CDR3 totals 9 residues. The chain's CDR3 is CASSFPFTF. The CDR3 DNA follows: TGTGCCAGCAGTTTCCCGTTCACCTTC.

This clonotype was counted many times. The rearrangement joins TRBV12-3 or TRBV12-4 to TRBJ2-1; perhaps TRBD1 as D (6 bases). Trimming left V 6 bases short and J 2 bases short, with 8 bases between. This CDR3 is built from 13 residues. This CDR3 is CASRTGPYNEQFF. The CDR3 DNA reads as TGTGCCAGCAGGACAGGACCCTACAATGAGCAGTTCTTC.

The chain couples TRBV9 to TRBJ1-3; 7 bases align to TRBD1. The CDR3 covers 15 residues. The germline V gene encodes CDR1 SGDLS and CDR2 YYNGEE. J gave up 4 bases and V 0 bases, and 4 bases lay outside the gene matches. The CDR3 reads CASSVGQGLGNTIYF. Written as DNA, the CDR3 is TGTGCCAGCAGCGTAGGACAGGGTCTGGGAAACACCATATATTTT.

There are many counts of this clonotype. The genes are TRBV3-1 and TRBJ2-1; 10 bases line up with TRBD2. Germline V lookup: CDR1 LGHDT, CDR2 YNNKEL (reference sequence). The CDR3 extends over 15 amino acids. The trim removed 4 bases at V and 5 bases at J, leaving 5 bases unmatched. The CDR3 loop reads CASSRGLADNNEQFF. CDR3 nucleotide sequence: TGTGCCAGCAGCCGAGGACTAGCGGATAACAATGAGCAGTTCTTC.

In this sample, this clonotype turned up a few times. The V and J genes are TRBV28 and TRBJ2-7; no clear D gene. Per germline, CDR1 MDHEN and CDR2 SYDVKM. The CDR3 runs to 13 residues. Trimming left V 6 bases short and J 3 bases short, with 12 bases between. The CDR3 region is CASSPSDHYEQYF. As DNA, the CDR3 is TGTGCCAGCAGCCCCTCGGACCACTACGAGCAGTACTTC.

The rearrangement uses TRBV5-4 and TRBJ2-7; D is unclear. Trimming stripped 9 bases from V and 1 base from J, with 5 bases between. Looked up from germline, CDR1 is SGHNT and CDR2 is YYREEE (reference sequence). CDR3 length equals 10 residues. DNA for the CDR3: TGTGCCACTGGGTCCTACGAGCAGTACTTC. Residues: CATGSYEQYF. The full variable domain, with the rest looked up from reference TRBV5-4 and TRBJ2-7, is ETGVTQSPTHLIKTRGQQVTLRCSSQSGHNTVSWYQQALGQGPQFIFQYYREEENGRGNFPPRFSGLQFPNYSSELNVNALELDDSALYLCATGSYEQYFGPGTRLTVT.

This clonotype came up a few times. J is TRBJ2-1 and V is TRBV12-3 or TRBV12-4; the match to TRBD2 covers 9 bases. This CDR3 has 15 amino acids. The V and J ends lost 7 bases and 2 bases, in that order; junction bases with no gene match: 6. Written as DNA, the CDR3 is TGTGCCAGCACCCTAAGCGGGGGGACCTACAATGAGCAGTTCTTC. Translated, it gives CASTLSGGTYNEQFF.

In this sample, this clonotype turned up a few times. This chain uses TRBV28 with TRBJ2-7, with D possibly TRBD2 on 5 matching bases. Germline CDR1 MDHEN, CDR2 SYDVKM. The V and J ends lost 3 bases and 6 bases respectively, with 21 bases between them. This CDR3 comprises 16 residues. The DNA of the CDR3 is TGTGCCAGCAGTTTCAAGTTTAGGACTCTGGTTGGCGAGCAGTACTTC. Its translation: CASSFKFRTLVGEQYF.

This clonotype appeared a few times. The chain uses TRBV2 and TRBJ2-4, with D possibly TRBD2 on 5 matching bases. With 1 base removed from V and 15 bases from J, the gap between germline ends came to 10 bases. In germline, CDR1 is SNHLY, CDR2 FYNNEI. This CDR3 spans 11 amino acids. The CDR3 loop is CASSEGGRWYF. The CDR3 nucleotides are TGTGCCAGCAGTGAAGGCGGGCGGTGGTACTTC.

This clonotype occurred many times. The J gene is TRBJ2-1, the V gene TRBV20-1; no clear D. This CDR3 is 10 amino acids long. The germline V gene has CDR1 DFQATT and CDR2 SNEGSKA (reference sequence). The V end was cut by 3 bases, the J end by 10 bases, with 7 bases between. The CDR3 coding sequence is TGCAGTGCTAGTTCTCTAGAGCAGTTCTTC. This translates into CSASSLEQFF.

This rearrangement joins TRBV20-1 to TRBJ2-1, with unresolved D. The germline V gene encodes CDR1 DFQATT and CDR2 SNEGSKA (reference sequence). Trimming removed 2 bases at V and 10 bases at J, with 15 bases between. This CDR3 region has 13 residues. This chain's CDR3 is CSARPRLEGEQFF. The CDR3 DNA is TGCAGTGCTAGACCGCGCCTGGAAGGCGAGCAGTTCTTC.

V usage is TRBV7-2 and J usage is TRBJ2-3; possible D gene TRBD2, 6 bases. The V and J ends lost 5 bases and 2 bases respectively, with 20 bases between them. Germline assignment: CDR1 SGHTA and CDR2 FQGNSA. The CDR3 extends over 17 amino acids. CDR3 DNA sequence: TGTGCCAGCAGCCGAGAGGGACTCAGGGTCCTCACAGATACGCAGTATTTT. This translates into CASSREGLRVLTDTQYF.

J is TRBJ2-5 and V is TRBV28; no clear D. CDR1 and CDR2 (germline): MDHEN, SYDVKM. CDR3 size: 16 residues. The V and J ends lost 1 base and 5 bases respectively, with 17 bases between them. In DNA form, the CDR3 reads TGTGCCAGCAGTTTATTTCCCCGCTTTCAGTTTGAGACCCAGTACTTC. This gives the protein CASSLFPRFQFETQYF.

The genes are TRBV20-1 and TRBJ2-1; 7 positions agree with TRBD1. J lost 2 bases, V lost 7 bases, and 11 bases had no gene match. This CDR3 has 15 residues. CDR1 is DFQATT and CDR2 is SNEGSKA in the germline V gene (reference sequence). The CDR3 region is CSELTSGGPYNEQFF. CDR3 nucleotides: TGCAGTGAGCTTACCTCAGGGGGACCCTACAATGAGCAGTTCTTC.

This clonotype has more than one count but fewer than ten. The chain recombines TRBV11-2 with TRBJ2-1, with no clear D. The germline V gene has CDR1 SGHAT and CDR2 FQNNGV. V was trimmed by 4 bases and J by 7 bases, leaving 14 bases between them. The CDR3 is 14 residues long. CDR3 bases: TGTGCCAGCAGCTCCATCATAGAAGGGAATGAGCAGTTCTTC. It yields the protein CASSSIIEGNEQFF.